This T cell receptor (beta chain) was identified during a study of CD8+ T cells in alopecia areata. Study at large: In an open-label trial, patients got 5 to 10 mg tofacitinib twice daily.

RNA, once extracted, was reverse transcribed into cDNA for use as the sequencing template. Here immunoSEQ multiplex PCR was the method, and the copy in TCRdb shows in-frame clones only, minus some. In the table there are hundreds of thousands of clones, roughly 60% of which are singletons. The V end was cut by 3 bases, the J end by 1 base, with 13 bases between. The CDR3 is 15 residues long. The germline CDR1 and CDR2 sequences are SGDLS and YYNGEE. Sample treatment: oral pan-JAK inhibitor, 5-10 mg twice daily. Regarding this clone: Its antigen is as yet unknown.

Whole-study findings and limits: Because one nonresponder was included, the link of baseline CD8+ expansion to response is considered uncertain. An increase in clonality over normal scalp was evident in lesional scalp, especially alopecia totalis/universalis.

The sequence derives from a human donor with alopecia areata. The source was CD4+ T cells sorted from blood, collected at week 24, from a patient treated with tofacitinib. The genes are TRBV9 and TRBJ2-5, with D unclear. The CDR3 nucleotides read TGTGCCAGCAGCGCTTCCCCGTCCGGCCAAGAGACCCAGTACTTC. Translating gives CASSASPSGQETQYF.